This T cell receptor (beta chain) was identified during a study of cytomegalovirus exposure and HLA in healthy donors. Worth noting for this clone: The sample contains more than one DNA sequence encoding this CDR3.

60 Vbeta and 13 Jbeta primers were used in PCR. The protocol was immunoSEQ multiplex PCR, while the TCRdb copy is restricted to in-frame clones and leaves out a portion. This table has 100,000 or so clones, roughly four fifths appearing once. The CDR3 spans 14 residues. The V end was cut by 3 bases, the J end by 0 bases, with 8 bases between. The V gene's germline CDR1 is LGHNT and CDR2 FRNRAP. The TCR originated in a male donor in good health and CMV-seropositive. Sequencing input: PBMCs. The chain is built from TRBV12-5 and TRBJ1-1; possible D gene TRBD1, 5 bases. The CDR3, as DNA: TGTGCTAGTGGTTTACCAGGGATGAACACTGAAGCTTTCTTT. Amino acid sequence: CASGLPGMNTEAFF.